A single sample gave rise to the 4 T cell receptor beta chains below, sequenced in a study of cytomegalovirus exposure and HLA in healthy donors. PCR involved 60 Vbeta and 13 Jbeta primers. TCRdb's copy holds only in-frame clones and misses some; the assay was immunoSEQ multiplex PCR. Of fewer than 200,000 clones listed, about 71% were seen once; the top ten hold less than 3.5%. Sequencing was performed on PBMCs. The receptors derive from a woman in her 40s in good health and CMV-seropositive.

The V call is TRBV5-6, the J call TRBJ2-3; TRBD2 matches at 12 bases. The CDR3 is 16 amino acids. V lost 4 bases, J lost 2 bases, and 5 bases stayed unmatched. Germline CDR1 is SGHDT and CDR2 is YYEEEE. CDR3: CASSLTSGGPTDTQYF. In DNA form, the CDR3 reads TGTGCCAGCAGCCTGACTAGCGGGGGCCCCACAGATACGCAGTATTTT.

The CDR3: CASRGAGNIQYF. DNA of the CDR3: TGTGCCAGCAGGGGGGCCGGAAACATTCAGTACTTC. This chain connects TRBV6-5 to TRBJ2-4; a possible D gene is TRBD1 (6 bases). Germline assignment: CDR1 MNHEY and CDR2 SVGAGI. Trimming pared 6 bases from V and 6 bases from J, leaving 9 bases between. The CDR3 extends over 12 amino acids.

The chain links TRBV9 to TRBJ2-1, with a tentative D call TRBD2 (6 bases). V lost 3 bases to trimming and J lost 0 bases, with 10 bases between them. Germline assignment: CDR1 SGDLS and CDR2 YYNGEE. The CDR3 sequence is 15 residues long. CDR3 protein: CASSAGSSSYNEQFF. The CDR3 region has the DNA TGTGCCAGCAGCGCCGGGAGCTCCTCCTACAATGAGCAGTTCTTC. Together with reference TRBV9 and TRBJ2-1, the CDR3 gives the full variable domain: DSGVTQTPKHLITATGQRVTLRCSPRSGDLSVYWYQQSLDQGLQFLIQYYNGEERAKGNILERFSAQQFPDLHSELNLSSLELGDSALYFCASSAGSSSYNEQFFGPGTRLTVL.

This clone was counted between two and nine times. The rearrangement uses TRBV28 and TRBJ1-5, with D maybe TRBD1 (6 bases). The germline gives CDR1 MDHEN, CDR2 SYDVKM. This CDR3 contains 14 residues. V shed 4 bases and J shed 7 bases, with 14 bases lying between them. Written as DNA, the CDR3 is TGTGCCAGCAGTTCACAGGGAGAAGGCCAGCCCCAGCATTTT. Amino acids: CASSSQGEGQPQHF.